Below, 23 T cell receptor beta chains from the same sample are listed, as sequenced in a study of CD8 T cells in Susac syndrome. RNA, at roughly 0.45 to 1 ug, was reverse transcribed with random hexamers. TCRdb ran MiXCR on the immunoSEQ multiplex PCR reads and lists one entry per CDR3 protein. The table includes hundreds of thousands of distinct CDR3 sequences, around 93% detected once. The sequencing sample was made of CD4+ T cells from PBMCs. The receptor source for this set is a human donor with Susac syndrome.

The chain has TRBV30 and TRBJ2-1; TRBD2 matches 7 bases. Germline V gene lookup returns CDR1 GTSNPN and CDR2 SVGIG (reference sequence). After removal of 2 bases from V and 8 bases from J, the junction contained 6 bases not matched to a gene. This CDR3 spans 13 amino acids. CDR3 sequence reads: CAWSLLARHEQFF. The CDR3 nucleotides read TGTGCCTGGAGTTTACTAGCGAGGCATGAGCAGTTCTTC.

The chain is built from TRBV30 and TRBJ1-5; TRBD1 is a possible D gene (6 bases). CDR1 is GTSNPN, CDR2 SVGIG, per germline (reference sequence). V shed 3 bases and J shed 4 bases, with 13 bases lying between them. The CDR3 covers 14 residues. The DNA of the CDR3 is TGTGCCTGGAGCAGGACAGAGCGGAATCAGCCCCAGCATTTT. Protein: CAWSRTERNQPQHF. Based on the CDR3 plus reference TRBV30 and TRBJ1-5, the full variable domain is SQTIHQWPATLVQPVGSPLSLECTVEGTSNPNLYWYRQAAGRGLQLLFYSVGIGQISSEVPQNLSASRPQDRQFILSSKKLLLSDSGFYLCAWSRTERNQPQHFGDGTRLSIL.

This CDR3 reads CASSRDFSDYGYTF. The CDR3 nucleotides read TGCGCCAGCAGTAGGGATTTCTCCGACTATGGCTACACCTTC. The V gene is TRBV5-1, the J gene TRBJ1-2; D call uncertain. V was trimmed by 5 bases and J by 3 bases, leaving 14 bases between them. In germline, CDR1 is SGHRS, CDR2 YFSETQ. This CDR3 has 14 residues.

The V call is TRBV20-1, the J call TRBJ2-5; D is perhaps TRBD2 (7 bases). Trimming left V 3 bases short and J 4 bases short, with 18 bases between. Germline CDR1 is DFQATT and CDR2 is SNEGSKA (reference sequence). The CDR3 covers 15 residues. This chain's CDR3 is CSASLIGGGRETQYF. CDR3 bases: TGCAGTGCTAGTCTCATAGGGGGAGGGCGAGAGACCCAGTACTTC.

This sequence joins TRBV12-3 or TRBV12-4 and TRBJ1-4, with D perhaps matching TRBD1 (5 bases). This CDR3 has 13 amino acids. V dropped 0 bases and J dropped 11 bases, with 10 bases sitting between them. CDR3 sequence (DNA): TGTGCCAGCAGTTTAGCCCAGGGAGACAAACTGTTTTTT. Its protein product is CASSLAQGDKLFF.

The chain joins TRBV11-2 to TRBJ2-3, with D perhaps TRBD2 (6 bases). This CDR3 is built from 16 residues. Germline V gives CDR1 SGHAT, CDR2 FQNNGV. Trimming stripped 5 bases from V and 1 base from J, with 16 bases between. The DNA for the CDR3 is TGTGCCAGCAGCCCGGGACTCTGGATTGGCACAGATACGCAGTATTTT. It is translated as CASSPGLWIGTDTQYF.

The rearrangement uses TRBV5-8 and TRBJ1-6, with D tentatively TRBD1 (5 bases). V was clipped by 0 bases and J by 17 bases, with 21 bases between them. The length of the CDR3 is 15 residues. CDR1 and CDR2 (germline): SGHTS, YDEGEE. CDR3 in DNA: TGTGCCAGCAGCTTGGCTCCAGGGAAGGATACTAATATCCACTTT. Residues: CASSLAPGKDTNIHF.

V gene TRBV30 combines with J gene TRBJ1-3; TRBD1 matches 7 bases. The germline V gene has CDR1 GTSNPN and CDR2 SVGIG (reference sequence). Trimming removed 0 bases from V and 2 bases from J; junction bases left unmatched: 7. The length of the CDR3 is 16 residues. In DNA, the CDR3 is TGTGCCTGGAGTGTACGTGGACAGGCTCCTGGAAACACCATATATTTT. Translation gives CAWSVRGQAPGNTIYF.

The chain recombines TRBV20-1 with TRBJ2-3, with unresolved D. This CDR3 contains 13 residues. Looked up from germline, CDR1 is DFQATT and CDR2 is SNEGSKA (reference sequence). CDR3 residues: CSLLVTSTDTQYF. The DNA of the CDR3 is TGCAGCTTACTCGTAACTAGCACAGATACGCAGTATTTT.

This chain joins TRBV11-1 and TRBJ1-1; TRBD1 is a possible D gene (5 bases). Germline values: CDR1 SGHAT, CDR2 FQDESV (reference sequence). The CDR3 extends over 16 amino acids. With 5 bases removed from V and 0 bases from J, the gap between germline ends came to 16 bases. This chain's CDR3 is CASSTGRGILNTEAFF. The DNA of the CDR3 is TGTGCCAGCAGCACCGGGAGGGGAATTTTGAACACTGAAGCTTTCTTT.

The chain uses TRBV29-1 and TRBJ2-1; D possibly corresponds to TRBD1 (6 bases). CDR3 size: 14 residues. Trimming shortened V by 7 bases and J by 4 bases, and 17 bases separated the two germline ends. The germline CDR1 and CDR2 sequences are SQVTM and ANQGSEA. The CDR3 DNA is TGCAGCGCCAGGGGTACGGGAAGTTACAATGAGCAGTTCTTC. This translates into CSARGTGSYNEQFF.

V usage is TRBV20-1 and J usage is TRBJ2-6, with D perhaps TRBD1 (6 bases). The CDR3 covers 16 residues. Germline assignment: CDR1 DFQATT and CDR2 SNEGSKA (reference sequence). The CDR3 spells CAWGQGSLSGANVLTF. DNA for the CDR3: TGCGCCTGGGGGCAGGGATCTCTGAGTGGGGCCAACGTCCTGACTTTC.

This clonotype was detected once. The chain has TRBV5-1 and TRBJ2-2; 10 nucleotides line up with TRBD1. Germline V CDR1 and CDR2: SGHRS, YFSETQ. The CDR3 has 16 residues. V lost 4 bases to trimming and J lost 0 bases; unmatched junction nucleotides: 3. The CDR3 DNA reads as TGCGCCAGCAGCCCCGACAGGGGGCCGAACACCGGGGAGCTGTTTTTT. This translates into CASSPDRGPNTGELFF.

The chain combines TRBV5-6 with TRBJ1-2; the match to TRBD1 covers 7 bases. V gave up 7 bases and J gave up 3 bases; unmatched junction bases: 9. Looked up from germline, CDR1 is SGHDT and CDR2 is YYEEEE. The CDR3 extends over 14 amino acids. CDR3 in DNA: TGTGCCAGCCGTTCAGGGGGGACGGACTATGGCTACACCTTC. Amino acid sequence: CASRSGGTDYGYTF.

A single count supports this clonotype. This chain links TRBV20-1 with TRBJ1-4; D is ambiguous. Trimming shortened V by 1 base and J by 8 bases, and 11 bases separated the two germline ends. Germline V gene data show CDR1 as DFQATT and CDR2 as SNEGSKA (reference sequence). CDR3 size: 13 residues. As DNA, the CDR3 is TGCAGTGCTAGAGGGGCCCGTTCGGAAAAACTGTTTTTT. It translates to CSARGARSEKLFF.

The chain's CDR3 is CASRPQGKNTEAFF. CDR3 sequence (DNA): TGTGCCAGCAGACCACAGGGGAAGAACACTGAAGCTTTCTTT. This rearrangement joins TRBV6-6 to TRBJ1-1; 7 positions match TRBD1. CDR3 length: 14 residues. The junction had 5 bases not matched to a gene; V was cut back by 6 bases and J by 1 base. Germline assignment: CDR1 MNHNY and CDR2 SVGAGI (reference sequence).

The chain recombines TRBV20-1 with TRBJ2-1; 15 bases align to TRBD2. V lost 5 bases to trimming and J lost 5 bases; unmatched junction nucleotides: 4. Germline lookup yields CDR1 DFQATT and CDR2 SNEGSKA (reference sequence). CDR3 length: 15 residues. CDR3 in DNA: TGCAGTGCTGAGGGACTAGCGGGGGGCCACAATGAGCAGTTCTTC. This translates into CSAEGLAGGHNEQFF.

V usage is TRBV11-2 and J usage is TRBJ1-3; 9 bases are a match to TRBD1. This CDR3 is 16 amino acids long. With V trimmed by 4 bases and J by 0 bases, 4 bases remained unmatched. The germline gives CDR1 SGHAT, CDR2 FQNNGV. The CDR3 DNA follows: TGTGCCAGCAGCTGGGGACAGGGCCTCTCTGGAAACACCATATATTTT. Protein: CASSWGQGLSGNTIYF.

The V gene is TRBV27, the J gene TRBJ2-2; D possibly uses TRBD1 or TRBD2 (5 bases each). CDR3 size: 16 residues. Germline CDR1 is MNHEY and CDR2 is SMNVEV (reference sequence). The ends were cut back, 4 bases at V and 7 bases at J, with 19 bases in the middle. CDR3 region: CASSSRPRGLGGELFF. The DNA of the CDR3 is TGTGCCAGCAGTTCCCGACCCCGGGGCCTCGGCGGGGAGCTGTTTTTT.

The V gene is TRBV12-3 or TRBV12-4, the J gene TRBJ2-3; D not certain. The CDR3 loop spans 11 amino acids. Trimming took off 8 bases at V and 5 bases at J, with 8 bases between the two ends. CDR3 coding DNA: TGTGCCAGCGCTTGGGGAGATACGCAGTATTTT. Translated, it gives CASAWGDTQYF.

V usage is TRBV6-5 and J usage is TRBJ2-3; 10 bases agree with TRBD2. CDR3 length: 16 amino acids. V shed 2 bases, J shed 1 base, and the junction held 3 bases outside the gene matches. CDR1 is MNHEY, CDR2 SVGAGI, per germline. The DNA of the CDR3 is TGTGCCAGCAGTTACGGGACTAGCGTTGGCACAGATACGCAGTATTTT. Translating gives CASSYGTSVGTDTQYF.

This chain links TRBV4-2 with TRBJ1-6; D remains ambiguous. CDR1 is LGHNA, CDR2 YNFKEQ, per germline. This CDR3 is built from 13 residues. Trimming stripped 2 bases from V and 11 bases from J, with 10 bases between. CDR3 loop: CASSQRYGTPLHF. CDR3 coding DNA: TGTGCCAGCAGCCAACGGTACGGGACACCCCTCCACTTT.

The sample holds one count of this clonotype. The J gene is TRBJ2-7, the V gene TRBV6-5, with a possible D match to TRBD2 (5 bases). Per the germline V gene, CDR1 is MNHEY and CDR2 is SVGAGI. The CDR3 is 13 amino acids. V was cut by 10 bases and J by 0 bases, with 13 bases left in between. The CDR3 spells CATIGESSYEQYF. The DNA for the CDR3 is TGTGCCACCATCGGGGAGAGCTCCTACGAGCAGTACTTC.